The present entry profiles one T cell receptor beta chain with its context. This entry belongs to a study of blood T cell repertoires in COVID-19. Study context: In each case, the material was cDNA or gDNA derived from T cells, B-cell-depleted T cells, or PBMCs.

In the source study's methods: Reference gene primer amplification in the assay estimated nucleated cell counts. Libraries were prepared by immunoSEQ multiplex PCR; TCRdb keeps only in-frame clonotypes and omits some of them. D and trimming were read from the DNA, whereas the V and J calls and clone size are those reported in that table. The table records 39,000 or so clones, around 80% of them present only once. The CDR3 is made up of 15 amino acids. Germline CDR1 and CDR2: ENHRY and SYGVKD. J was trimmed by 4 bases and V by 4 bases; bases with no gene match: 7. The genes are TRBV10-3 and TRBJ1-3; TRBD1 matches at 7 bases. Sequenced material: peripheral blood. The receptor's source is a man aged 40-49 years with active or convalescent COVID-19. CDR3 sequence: CAISGRRDRGNTIYF. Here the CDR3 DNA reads TGTGCCATCAGTGGAAGAAGGGACAGAGGAAACACCATATATTTT.